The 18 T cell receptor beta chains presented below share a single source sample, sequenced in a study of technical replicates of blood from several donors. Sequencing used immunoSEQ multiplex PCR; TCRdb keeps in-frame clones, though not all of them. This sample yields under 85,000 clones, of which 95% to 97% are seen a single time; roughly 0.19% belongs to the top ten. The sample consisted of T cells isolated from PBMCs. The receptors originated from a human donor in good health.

This CDR3 reads CASSVSGTPDTQYF. As DNA, the CDR3 is TGTGCCAGCAGCGTTAGCGGGACCCCAGATACGCAGTATTTT. The chain joins TRBV7-9 to TRBJ2-3, with 8 bases lining up with TRBD2. The CDR3 runs 14 residues. Germline lookup yields CDR1 SEHNR and CDR2 FQNEAQ (reference sequence). The V and J ends lost 5 bases and 4 bases, in that order; junction bases with no gene match: 5. The full variable domain, in which reference TRBV7-9 and TRBJ2-3 provide the parts outside the CDR3, is DTGVSQNPRHKITKRGQNVTFRCDPISEHNRLYWYRQTLGQGPEFLTYFQNEAQLEKSRLLSDRFSAERPKGSFSTLEIQRTEQGDSAMYLCASSVSGTPDTQYFGPGTRLTVL.

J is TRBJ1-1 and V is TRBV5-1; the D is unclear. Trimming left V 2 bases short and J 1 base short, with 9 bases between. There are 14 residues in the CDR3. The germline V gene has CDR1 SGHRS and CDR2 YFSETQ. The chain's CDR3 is CASSFRSGNTEAFF. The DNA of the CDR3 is TGCGCCAGCAGCTTTCGGTCAGGGAACACTGAAGCTTTCTTT.

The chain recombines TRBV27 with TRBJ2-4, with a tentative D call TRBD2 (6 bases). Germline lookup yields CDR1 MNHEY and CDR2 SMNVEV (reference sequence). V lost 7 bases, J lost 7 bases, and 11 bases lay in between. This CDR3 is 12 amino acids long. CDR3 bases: TGTGCCAGCACCGCTGGGGGGAACATTCAGTACTTC. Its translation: CASTAGGNIQYF.

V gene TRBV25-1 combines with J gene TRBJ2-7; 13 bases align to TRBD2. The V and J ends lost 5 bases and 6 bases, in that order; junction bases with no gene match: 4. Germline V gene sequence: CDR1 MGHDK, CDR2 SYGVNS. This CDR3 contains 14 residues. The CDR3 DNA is TGTGCCAGCAGTCGACTAGCGGGAGGAGGCGAGCAGTACTTC. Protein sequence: CASSRLAGGGEQYF.

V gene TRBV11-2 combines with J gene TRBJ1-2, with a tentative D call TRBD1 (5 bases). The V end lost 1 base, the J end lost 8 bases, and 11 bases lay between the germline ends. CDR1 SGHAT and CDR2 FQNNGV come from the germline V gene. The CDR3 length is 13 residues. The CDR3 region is CASSLGWGSGYTF. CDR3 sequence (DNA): TGTGCCAGCAGCTTAGGTTGGGGCTCGGGCTACACCTTC.

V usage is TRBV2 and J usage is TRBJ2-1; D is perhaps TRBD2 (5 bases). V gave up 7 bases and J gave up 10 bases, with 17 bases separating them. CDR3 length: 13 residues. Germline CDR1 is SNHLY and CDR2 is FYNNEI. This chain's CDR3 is CASTKDFPVEQFF. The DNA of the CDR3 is TGTGCCAGCACCAAGGACTTCCCAGTAGAGCAGTTCTTC.

CDR3 nucleotides: TGTGCCAGCAGTTACGCGACTAGCGGGAGCTACGAGCAGTACTTC. Protein: CASSYATSGSYEQYF. V gene TRBV6-6 combines with J gene TRBJ2-7; 12 nucleotides agree with TRBD2. The CDR3 runs 15 residues. V shed 2 bases, J shed 3 bases, and the junction held 2 bases outside the gene matches. Germline CDR1 and CDR2: MNHNY and SVGAGI (reference sequence).

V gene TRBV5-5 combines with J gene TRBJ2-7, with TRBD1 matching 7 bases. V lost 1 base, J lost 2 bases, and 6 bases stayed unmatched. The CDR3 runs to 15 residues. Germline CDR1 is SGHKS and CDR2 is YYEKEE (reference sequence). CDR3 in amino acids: CASSLFGQGAYEQYF. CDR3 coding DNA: TGTGCCAGCAGCTTGTTCGGGCAGGGGGCCTACGAGCAGTACTTC.

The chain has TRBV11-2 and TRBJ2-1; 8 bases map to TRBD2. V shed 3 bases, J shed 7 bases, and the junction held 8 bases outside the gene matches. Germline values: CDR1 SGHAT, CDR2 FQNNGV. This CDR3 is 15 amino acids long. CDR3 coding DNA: TGTGCCAGCAGCTTGGTTACTAGCGGTTGGAATGAGCAGTTCTTC. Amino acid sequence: CASSLVTSGWNEQFF.

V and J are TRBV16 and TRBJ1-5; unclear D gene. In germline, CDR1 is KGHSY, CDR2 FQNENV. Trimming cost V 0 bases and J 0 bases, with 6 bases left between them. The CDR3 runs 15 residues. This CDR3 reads CASSQSRFSNQPQHF. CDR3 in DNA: TGTGCCAGCAGCCAATCCCGGTTTAGCAATCAGCCCCAGCATTTT.

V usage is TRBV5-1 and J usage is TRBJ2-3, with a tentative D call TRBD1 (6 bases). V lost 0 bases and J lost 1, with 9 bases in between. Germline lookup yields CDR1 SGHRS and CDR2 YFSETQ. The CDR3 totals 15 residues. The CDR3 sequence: CASSLGTVRTDTQYF. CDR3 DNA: TGCGCCAGCAGCTTGGGGACAGTTCGCACAGATACGCAGTATTTT.

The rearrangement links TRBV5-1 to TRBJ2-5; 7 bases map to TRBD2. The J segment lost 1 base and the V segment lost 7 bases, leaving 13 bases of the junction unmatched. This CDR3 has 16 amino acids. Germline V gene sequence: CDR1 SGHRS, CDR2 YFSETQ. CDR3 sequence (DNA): TGCGCCAGCCGCCGGCTTGCTAGCGGACCCCAAGAGACCCAGTACTTC. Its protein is CASRRLASGPQETQYF.

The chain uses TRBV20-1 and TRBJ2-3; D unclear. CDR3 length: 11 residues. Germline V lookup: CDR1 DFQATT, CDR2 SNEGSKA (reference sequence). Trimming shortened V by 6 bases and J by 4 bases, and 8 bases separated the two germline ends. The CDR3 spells CSAEVPDTQYF. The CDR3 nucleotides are TGCAGTGCAGAGGTCCCAGATACGCAGTATTTT.

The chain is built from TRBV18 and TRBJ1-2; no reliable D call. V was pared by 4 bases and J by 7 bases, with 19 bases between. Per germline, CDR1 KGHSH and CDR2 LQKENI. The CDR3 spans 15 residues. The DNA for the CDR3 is TGTGCCAGCTCACTACCTAGTGTCACCCTTGGTGGCTACACCTTC. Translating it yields CASSLPSVTLGGYTF.

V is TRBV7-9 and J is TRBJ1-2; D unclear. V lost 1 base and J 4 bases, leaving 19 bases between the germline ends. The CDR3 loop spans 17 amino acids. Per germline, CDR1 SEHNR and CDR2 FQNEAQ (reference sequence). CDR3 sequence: CASSLVPITRVRYGYTF. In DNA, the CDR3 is TGTGCCAGCAGCTTAGTCCCGATTACCCGGGTCCGCTATGGCTACACCTTC.

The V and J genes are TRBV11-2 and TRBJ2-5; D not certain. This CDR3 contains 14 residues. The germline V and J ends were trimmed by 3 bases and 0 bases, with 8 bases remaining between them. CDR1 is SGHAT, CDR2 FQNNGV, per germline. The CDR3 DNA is TGTGCCAGCAGCTTCTCAGGCAACCAAGAGACCCAGTACTTC. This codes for CASSFSGNQETQYF.

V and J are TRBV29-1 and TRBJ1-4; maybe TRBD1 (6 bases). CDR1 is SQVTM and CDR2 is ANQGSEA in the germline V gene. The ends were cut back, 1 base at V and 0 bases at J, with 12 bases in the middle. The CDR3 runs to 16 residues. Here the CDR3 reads CSVEGTDKPTNEKLFF. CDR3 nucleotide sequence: TGCAGCGTTGAAGGGACAGATAAACCAACTAATGAAAAACTGTTTTTT.

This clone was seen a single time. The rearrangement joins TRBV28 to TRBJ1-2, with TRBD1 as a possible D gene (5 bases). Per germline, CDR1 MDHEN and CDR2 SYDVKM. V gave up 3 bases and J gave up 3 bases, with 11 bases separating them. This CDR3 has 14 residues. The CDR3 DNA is TGTGCCAGCAGTTTCCGGGGAGGGGACTATGGCTACACCTTC. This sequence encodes CASSFRGGDYGYTF.